Included here is one TCR beta chain sequence, with context. Its antigen is unidentified. An expansion of CD8+CD57+ cells by flow cytometry had been shown in patients chosen for sequencing. Each of the patients presented with severe acquired aplastic anemia. Therapy had not been given to patients before blood sampling. The length of the CDR3 is 11 residues. The ends were cut back, 3 bases at V and 11 bases at J, with 10 bases in the middle. Germline CDR1 SGHTA, CDR2 FQGNSA. The data were obtained in a study of CD8+CD57+ T cells in acquired aplastic anemia. Findings of the study overall: Both patients and controls carried the same twenty-nine CD8+ CDR3 sequences.

TCR beta VDJ and CDR3 profiling used genomic DNA as template. One entry per CDR3 protein, called by TCRdb with MiXCR from the reads. The sample consists of about 150,000 distinct CDR3 sequences, about 52% of them appearing once. The chain couples TRBV7-2 to TRBJ1-2; no clear D gene. The receptor's source is a human donor with aplastic anemia. Sequenced input: sorted CD4+, CD8+, or CD8+CD57+ T cells (not recorded which) from PBMCs. CDR3 loop: CASSLSSGYTF. DNA of the CDR3: TGTGCCAGCAGCTTGTCCAGCGGGTACACCTTC.